The rows below give T cell receptor beta chains drawn from one sample of a study of T cells in Graves' hyperthyroidism and ophthalmopathy. TCRdb analysed the multiplex PCR reads with MiXCR anew, one entry per CDR3 protein. The repertoire holds about 480,000 distinct CDR3 sequences, with roughly an eighth as singletons. The material sequenced was blood. Every receptor here comes from a woman aged 18-35 years with Graves' hyperthyroidism. CDR3s include the opening cysteine and the closing phenylalanine or tryptophan. D genes are given only for firm matches. Some rows mark clone size as missing; the rest say once, few, many or name a class of expanded clone.

J gene: TRBJ2-1
D gene: NA
V gene: TRBV11-3
clone size: many
CDR3 protein: CASSFGGTSYNEQFF
CDR3 DNA: TGTGCCAGCAGCTTCGGCGGGACCTCCTACAATGAGCAGTTCTTC

J gene: TRBJ2-3
D gene: TRBD2
V gene: TRBV20-1
clone size: many
CDR3 protein: CSASPQAGLTDTQYF
CDR3 DNA: TGCAGTGCTAGTCCCCAAGCGGGACTAACAGATACGCAGTATTTT

J gene: TRBJ1-4
D gene: TRBD1
V gene: TRBV6-1
clone size: NA
CDR3 protein: CASSRDRGLDEKLFF
CDR3 DNA: TGTGCCAGCAGCCGGGACAGGGGTTTAGATGAAAAACTGTTTTTT

J gene: TRBJ2-2
D gene: NA
V gene: TRBV27
clone size: NA
CDR3 protein: CASSTFSLATTGELFF
CDR3 DNA: TGTGCCAGCAGTACCTTCTCACTAGCCACCACCGGGGAGCTGTTTTTT

J gene: TRBJ2-2
D gene: TRBD2
V gene: TRBV27
clone size: many
CDR3 protein: CASSWGGGTGELFF
CDR3 DNA: TGTGCCAGCAGCTGGGGGGGTGGCACCGGGGAGCTGTTTTTT

J gene: TRBJ2-2
D gene: NA
V gene: TRBV12-3/TRBV12-4
clone size: many
CDR3 protein: CASSGFNTGELFF
CDR3 DNA: TGTGCCAGCAGTGGTTTCAACACCGGGGAGCTGTTTTTT

J gene: TRBJ2-2
D gene: TRBD1
V gene: TRBV12-3/TRBV12-4
clone size: NA
CDR3 protein: CASSLSGGTLFF
CDR3 DNA: TGTGCCAGCAGTTTATCAGGGGGAACCCTGTTTTTT

J gene: TRBJ2-4
D gene: TRBD2
V gene: TRBV5-4
clone size: few
CDR3 protein: CASSLKFLGSGREKNIQYF
CDR3 DNA: TGTGCCAGCAGCTTGAAGTTCCTGGGTAGCGGGAGAGAAAAAAACATTCAGTACTTC

J gene: TRBJ2-5
D gene: NA
V gene: TRBV6-1
clone size: many
CDR3 protein: CASSEVGGTVQETQYF
CDR3 DNA: TGTGCCAGCAGTGAAGTGGGGGGTACGGTCCAAGAGACCCAGTACTTC

J gene: TRBJ2-5
D gene: NA
V gene: TRBV27
clone size: many
CDR3 protein: CASSLVPQETQYF
CDR3 DNA: TGTGCCAGCAGTTTAGTCCCCCAAGAGACCCAGTACTTC

J gene: TRBJ2-4
D gene: NA
V gene: TRBV20-1
clone size: many
CDR3 protein: CSATGTAKNIQYF
CDR3 DNA: TGCAGTGCTACCGGGACAGCCAAAAACATTCAGTACTTC

J gene: TRBJ2-2
D gene: TRBD2
V gene: TRBV7-3
clone size: few
CDR3 protein: CASSPALAVAGELFF
CDR3 DNA: TGTGCCAGCAGCCCGGCCCTAGCGGTCGCCGGGGAGCTGTTTTTT

J gene: TRBJ1-1
D gene: NA
V gene: TRBV19
clone size: NA
CDR3 protein: CASSPAGLRTEAFF
CDR3 DNA: TGTGCCAGTAGCCCCGCAGGGCTTCGCACTGAAGCTTTCTTT

J gene: TRBJ1-3
D gene: TRBD1
V gene: TRBV13
clone size: NA
CDR3 protein: CASSLALGTATGNTIYF
CDR3 DNA: TGTGCCAGCAGCTTAGCCCTCGGGACAGCCACAGGAAACACCATATATTTT

J gene: TRBJ2-1
D gene: TRBD2
V gene: TRBV14
clone size: few
CDR3 protein: CASSKAGLALHEQFF
CDR3 DNA: TGTGCCAGCAGCAAGGCGGGACTAGCTCTCCATGAGCAGTTCTTC

J gene: TRBJ1-3
D gene: NA
V gene: TRBV5-1
clone size: NA
CDR3 protein: CASSFDQGSGNTIYF
CDR3 DNA: TGCGCCAGCAGCTTTGATCAGGGTAGTGGAAACACCATATATTTT

J gene: TRBJ2-1
D gene: TRBD2
V gene: TRBV20-1
clone size: many
CDR3 protein: CSATLGLAFHEQFF
CDR3 DNA: TGCAGTGCTACCCTGGGACTAGCGTTCCATGAGCAGTTCTTC

J gene: TRBJ1-1
D gene: NA
V gene: TRBV2
clone size: NA
CDR3 protein: CASSGDSGTGDTEAFF
CDR3 DNA: TGTGCCAGCAGTGGGGACTCCGGGACTGGGGACACTGAAGCTTTCTTT

J gene: TRBJ2-1
D gene: NA
V gene: TRBV4-1
clone size: few
CDR3 protein: CASSQGEGDWNEQFF
CDR3 DNA: TGCGCCAGCAGCCAAGGAGAGGGCGACTGGAATGAGCAGTTCTTC

J gene: TRBJ1-1
D gene: NA
V gene: TRBV30
clone size: NA
CDR3 protein: CAWKMTANTEAFF
CDR3 DNA: TGTGCCTGGAAAATGACAGCTAACACTGAAGCTTTCTTT

J gene: TRBJ2-3
D gene: NA
V gene: TRBV11-2
clone size: many
CDR3 protein: CASSFDTQYF
CDR3 DNA: TGTGCCAGCAGTTTCGATACGCAGTATTTT

J gene: TRBJ2-3
D gene: NA
V gene: TRBV12-3/TRBV12-4
clone size: many
CDR3 protein: CASRPADTQYF
CDR3 DNA: TGTGCCAGCAGGCCGGCAGATACGCAGTATTTT

J gene: TRBJ2-6
D gene: NA
V gene: TRBV5-1
clone size: many
CDR3 protein: CASSLRGNSGANVLTF
CDR3 DNA: TGCGCCAGCAGCTTGAGGGGAAATTCTGGGGCCAACGTCCTGACTTTC

J gene: TRBJ2-7
D gene: NA
V gene: TRBV20-1
clone size: many
CDR3 protein: CSAREWGLGSYEQYF
CDR3 DNA: TGCAGTGCTAGAGAGTGGGGGTTGGGGAGCTACGAGCAGTACTTC

J gene: TRBJ1-2
D gene: NA
V gene: TRBV6-1
clone size: NA
CDR3 protein: CASSPGQGTDYTF
CDR3 DNA: TGTGCCAGTTCCCCGGGGCAGGGGACGGACTACACCTTC

J gene: TRBJ2-2
D gene: NA
V gene: TRBV6-5
clone size: NA
CDR3 protein: CASSYLFTGRLIAGELFF
CDR3 DNA: TGTGCCAGCAGTTACCTATTTACAGGCCGGTTAATCGCCGGGGAGCTGTTTTTT

J gene: TRBJ2-1
D gene: NA
V gene: TRBV12-3/TRBV12-4
clone size: NA
CDR3 protein: CASRGQGGGGEQFF
CDR3 DNA: TGTGCCAGCAGGGGGCAGGGGGGGGGGGGGGAGCAGTTCTTC

J gene: TRBJ2-1
D gene: NA
V gene: TRBV20-1
clone size: NA
CDR3 protein: CSARDLGNEQFF
CDR3 DNA: TGCAGTGCTAGAGATCTGGGCAATGAGCAGTTCTTC

J gene: TRBJ2-4
D gene: NA
V gene: TRBV5-5
clone size: NA
CDR3 protein: CASSLDGRAKNIQYF
CDR3 DNA: TGTGCCAGCAGCTTGGATGGTAGGGCCAAAAACATTCAGTACTTC

J gene: TRBJ1-4
D gene: NA
V gene: TRBV16
clone size: many
CDR3 protein: CASSQAAPTLLGEKLFF
CDR3 DNA: TGTGCCAGCAGCCAAGCCGCACCGACCCTTTTGGGAGAAAAACTGTTTTTT

J gene: TRBJ2-1
D gene: TRBD2
V gene: TRBV7-3
clone size: NA
CDR3 protein: CASSLTGTSGRPSNEQFF
CDR3 DNA: TGTGCCAGCAGCTTAACAGGGACTAGCGGGAGACCCAGCAATGAGCAGTTCTTC

J gene: TRBJ2-7
D gene: TRBD2
V gene: TRBV10-3
clone size: few
CDR3 protein: CAISVGTTIAYEQYF
CDR3 DNA: TGTGCCATCAGTGTAGGGACTACCATCGCCTACGAGCAGTACTTC

J gene: TRBJ1-5
D gene: TRBD1
V gene: TRBV7-2
clone size: many
CDR3 protein: CASRATQGQPQHF
CDR3 DNA: TGTGCCAGCAGAGCTACACAGGGGCAGCCCCAGCATTTT

J gene: TRBJ2-5
D gene: NA
V gene: TRBV20-1
clone size: NA
CDR3 protein: CSARLRLGQETQYF
CDR3 DNA: TGCAGTGCTAGATTAAGACTAGGGCAAGAGACCCAGTACTTC

J gene: TRBJ2-2
D gene: NA
V gene: TRBV5-1
clone size: many
CDR3 protein: CASSRAELGANTGELFF
CDR3 DNA: TGCGCCAGCAGCCGGGCGGAACTAGGCGCGAACACCGGGGAGCTGTTTTTT

J gene: TRBJ1-2
D gene: NA
V gene: TRBV19
clone size: NA
CDR3 protein: CASSFESFGGYTF
CDR3 DNA: TGTGCCAGTAGTTTTGAGTCCTTTGGCGGCTACACCTTC

J gene: TRBJ1-1
D gene: NA
V gene: TRBV30
clone size: many
CDR3 protein: CAWSVGGIEAFF
CDR3 DNA: TGTGCCTGGAGTGTTGGTGGGATTGAAGCTTTCTTT

J gene: TRBJ2-3
D gene: TRBD2
V gene: TRBV24-1
clone size: NA
CDR3 protein: CATSAPRGLASGTNTQYF
CDR3 DNA: TGTGCCACCAGTGCCCCAAGGGGGCTGGCTAGCGGGACCAATACGCAGTATTTT

J gene: TRBJ1-1
D gene: NA
V gene: TRBV12-3/TRBV12-4
clone size: many
CDR3 protein: CASSFRAEAFF
CDR3 DNA: TGTGCCAGCAGTTTTCGAGCTGAAGCTTTCTTT

J gene: TRBJ1-2
D gene: NA
V gene: TRBV5-1
clone size: many
CDR3 protein: CASSIGGGSESWGYTF
CDR3 DNA: TGCGCCAGCAGCATTGGGGGAGGGAGCGAGTCGTGGGGCTACACCTTC

J gene: TRBJ2-5
D gene: TRBD2
V gene: TRBV5-4
clone size: NA
CDR3 protein: CASSFGTSGFQETQYF
CDR3 DNA: TGTGCCAGCAGCTTCGGGACTAGCGGCTTCCAAGAGACCCAGTACTTC

J gene: TRBJ2-1
D gene: TRBD2
V gene: TRBV12-5
clone size: many
CDR3 protein: CASALEAGGPDEQFF
CDR3 DNA: TGTGCTAGTGCCCTTGAAGCGGGAGGGCCCGATGAGCAGTTCTTC

J gene: TRBJ1-1
D gene: TRBD1
V gene: TRBV12-3/TRBV12-4
clone size: many
CDR3 protein: CASSYTGGRTEAFF
CDR3 DNA: TGTGCCAGCAGCTACACAGGGGGCCGGACTGAAGCTTTCTTT

J gene: TRBJ2-5
D gene: TRBD1
V gene: TRBV24-1
clone size: NA
CDR3 protein: CATSETGEPQETQYF
CDR3 DNA: TGTGCCACCAGTGAGACAGGGGAGCCACAAGAGACCCAGTACTTC

J gene: TRBJ2-7
D gene: NA
V gene: TRBV6-9
clone size: few
CDR3 protein: CASSYFLGGRAYEQYF
CDR3 DNA: TGTGCCAGCAGTTATTTCCTAGGGGGGAGGGCCTACGAGCAGTACTTC

J gene: TRBJ2-2
D gene: TRBD2
V gene: TRBV6-1
clone size: many
CDR3 protein: CASRTSSTGELFF
CDR3 DNA: TGTGCCTCCCGGACTAGCAGCACCGGGGAGCTGTTTTTT

J gene: TRBJ1-2
D gene: TRBD1
V gene: TRBV29-1
clone size: many
CDR3 protein: CSVEEGQGAIYGYTF
CDR3 DNA: TGCAGCGTTGAAGAGGGACAGGGGGCGATCTATGGCTACACCTTC

J gene: TRBJ2-5
D gene: NA
V gene: TRBV2
clone size: NA
CDR3 protein: CASSETVQETQYF
CDR3 DNA: TGTGCCAGCAGTGAGACTGTCCAAGAGACCCAGTACTTC

J gene: TRBJ2-5
D gene: TRBD2
V gene: TRBV7-2
clone size: NA
CDR3 protein: CASSLGGSGRAIDQETQYF
CDR3 DNA: TGTGCCAGCAGCTTAGGCGGTAGCGGGAGGGCCATAGATCAAGAGACCCAGTACTTC

J gene: TRBJ2-6
D gene: TRBD1
V gene: TRBV7-9
clone size: NA
CDR3 protein: CASPPKGQGTSGANVLTF
CDR3 DNA: TGTGCCAGCCCACCAAAAGGACAGGGGACTTCTGGGGCCAACGTCCTGACTTTC